The rows below give T cell receptor beta chains drawn from one sample of a study of blood T cells in healthy people across ages. TCRdb ran MiXCR on the 5' RACE reads and lists one entry per CDR3 protein. The top ten clones hold 15% to 17% of a sample with approximately 700,000 distinct CDR3 sequences, about 30% of them seen once. The sample was blood. The receptors come from an elderly woman in good health. Both conserved end residues are trimmed from each CDR3.

V gene	J gene	CDR3 protein
TRBV9	TRBJ2-7	ASSASGGAYEQY
TRBV5-1	TRBJ2-6	ASTKTGSGANVLT
TRBV4-3	TRBJ2-5	ASSQENTPEGTQY
TRBV7-2	TRBJ2-5	ASSFLRGEGRETQY
TRBV6-1	TRBJ2-1	ASRGDSRYNEQF
TRBV4-2	TRBJ1-2	ASSQAGGTEVFGYT
TRBV5-4	TRBJ2-1	ASSPEQAGGKNEQF
TRBV6-2/TRBV6-3	TRBJ1-1	ASSFGGFNTEAF
TRBV7-2	TRBJ2-4	ASSLVGGWNIQY
TRBV20-1	TRBJ1-5	SAITGAYSNQPQH
TRBV18	TRBJ2-7	ASSPKVQGADYEQY
TRBV20-1	TRBJ2-3	SATHTGGAADTQY
TRBV20-1	TRBJ2-1	SAVNPAQGAPNEQF
TRBV6-5	TRBJ2-3	ASSPRTGSSLDTQY
TRBV6-2/TRBV6-3	TRBJ2-1	ASKSWGRYSSYNEQF
TRBV7-3	TRBJ2-7	ASSRTSGGFYEQY
TRBV25-1	TRBJ2-4	ASSAGRSAKNIQY
TRBV18	TRBJ2-1	ASSPRPSGRYNEQF
TRBV20-1	TRBJ2-5	SARDLGLGSRRQY
TRBV10-3	TRBJ2-3	AIMGGDTQY
TRBV6-1	TRBJ2-1	ASRGGLAGDLSSYNEQF
TRBV20-1	TRBJ2-1	SARDRDREAPQF
TRBV12-5	TRBJ1-5	ASGLSRNQPQH
TRBV28	TRBJ2-3	ASSPGGGIGTDTQY
TRBV12-3/TRBV12-4	TRBJ2-3	ASSSRDGSSTDTQY
TRBV12-3/TRBV12-4	TRBJ2-7	ASSRRRAYEQY
TRBV7-9	TRBJ2-6	ASSTSREGPSGANVLT
TRBV20-1	TRBJ2-5	SARVLAGMEQY
TRBV20-1	TRBJ1-5	SAREGQNSNQPQH
TRBV9	TRBJ2-3	ASSVGTDIGQY
TRBV7-6	TRBJ2-3	ASSHTASGDPFDTQY
TRBV6-6	TRBJ1-2	ASSPSSRGARRKGYT
TRBV12-3/TRBV12-4	TRBJ1-1	ASSSLAAKGVMNTEAF
TRBV18	TRBJ2-6	ASSPQVPGANVLT
TRBV6-2/TRBV6-3	TRBJ1-4	ASRTTGGSNEKLF
TRBV24-1	TRBJ2-3	ATSDPLISGDHTDTQY
TRBV24-1	TRBJ2-3	ATSDTQDTQY
TRBV7-2	TRBJ1-2	ASSLEVPRGYT
TRBV30	TRBJ1-1	AWSFSGNGEAF
TRBV24-1	TRBJ2-5	ATSDPDGPQETQY
TRBV9	TRBJ2-5	ASSPLAGGEQETQY
TRBV12-5	TRBJ2-7	VSSNGNYEQY
TRBV11-3	TRBJ2-1	ASSLRAANEQF
TRBV20-1	TRBJ2-5	SAMGWTREIETQY
TRBV29-1	TRBJ2-1	SVGQGSYNEQF
TRBV5-1	TRBJ1-1	ASSRGGSMNTEAF
TRBV7-2	TRBJ2-5	ASSRRGGSNQETQY
TRBV19	TRBJ1-1	ASSINGPGVEAF